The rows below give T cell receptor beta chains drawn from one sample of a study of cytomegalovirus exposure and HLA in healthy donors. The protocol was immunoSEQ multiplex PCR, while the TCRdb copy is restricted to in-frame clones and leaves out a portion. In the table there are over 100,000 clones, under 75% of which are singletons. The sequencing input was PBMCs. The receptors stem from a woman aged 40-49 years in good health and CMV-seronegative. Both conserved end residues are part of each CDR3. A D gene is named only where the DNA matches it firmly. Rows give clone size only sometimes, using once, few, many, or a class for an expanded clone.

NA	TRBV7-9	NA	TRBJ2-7	CASSPGNRIRIYEQYF	TGTGCCAGCAGCCCCGGAAACAGGATCCGTATCTACGAGCAGTACTTC
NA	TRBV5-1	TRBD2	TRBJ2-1	CASSVGLAGRYNEQFF	TGCGCCAGCAGCGTGGGACTAGCGGGGCGCTACAATGAGCAGTTCTTC
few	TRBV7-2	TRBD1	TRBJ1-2	CASTVLRTGRDYTF	TGTGCCAGCACCGTATTACGGACAGGGAGGGACTACACCTTC
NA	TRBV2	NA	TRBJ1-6	CASKRLQGVSPLHF	TGTGCCAGCAAACGATTACAGGGCGTATCACCCCTCCACTTT
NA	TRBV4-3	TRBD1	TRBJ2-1	CASSPWYSGQGFDEQFF	TGCGCCAGCAGCCCTTGGTACTCGGGACAGGGGTTCGATGAGCAGTTCTTC
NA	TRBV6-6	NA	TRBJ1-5	CASRVTVTNQPQHF	TGTGCCAGCAGGGTTACGGTAACCAATCAGCCCCAGCATTTT
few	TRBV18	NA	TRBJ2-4	CASSPPGSLTKNIQYF	TGTGCCAGCTCACCCCCAGGCTCCTTAACCAAAAACATTCAGTACTTC
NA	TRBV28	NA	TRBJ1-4	CASSARYGGEKLFF	TGTGCCAGCAGTGCCCGATACGGGGGTGAAAAACTGTTTTTT
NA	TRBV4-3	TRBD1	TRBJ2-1	CASSLEGTGDNEQFF	TGCGCCAGCAGTCTCGAAGGGACAGGGGACAATGAGCAGTTCTTC
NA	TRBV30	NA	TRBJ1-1	CAWDIGGTEAFF	TGTGCCTGGGACATCGGGGGAACTGAAGCTTTCTTT
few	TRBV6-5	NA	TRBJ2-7	CASSTYRESSYEQYF	TGTGCCAGCAGTACCTACAGGGAAAGCTCCTACGAGCAGTACTTC
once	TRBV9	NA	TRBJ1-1	CASSVASGTEAFF	TGTGCCAGCAGCGTAGCTTCAGGGACTGAAGCTTTCTTT
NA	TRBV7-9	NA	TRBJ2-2	CASSRLIEGGDTGELFF	TGTGCCAGCAGCCGCCTTATAGAGGGCGGGGACACCGGGGAGCTGTTTTTT
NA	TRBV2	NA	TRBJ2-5	CASSEARGPSQETQYF	TGTGCCAGCAGTGAAGCCAGGGGCCCGTCTCAAGAGACCCAGTACTTC
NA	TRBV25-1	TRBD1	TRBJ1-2	CASSYATGSDGYTF	TGTGCCAGCTCCTACGCGACAGGGAGCGATGGCTACACCTTC
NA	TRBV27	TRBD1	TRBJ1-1	CASSLLPTGDNTEAFF	TGTGCCAGCAGTTTACTCCCGACAGGGGATAACACTGAAGCTTTCTTT
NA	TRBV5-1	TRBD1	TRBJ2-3	CASSLVGGGTDTQYF	TGCGCCAGCAGCTTGGTAGGGGGCGGCACAGATACGCAGTATTTT
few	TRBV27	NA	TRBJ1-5	CATRLGADSNQPQHF	TGTGCCACCCGACTAGGGGCAGATAGCAATCAGCCCCAGCATTTT
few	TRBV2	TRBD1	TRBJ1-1	CASSGETGLNTEAFF	TGTGCCAGCAGTGGGGAGACAGGGCTGAACACTGAAGCTTTCTTT
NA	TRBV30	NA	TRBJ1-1	CAWRPVLNTEAFF	TGTGCCTGGAGGCCGGTCCTGAACACTGAAGCTTTCTTT
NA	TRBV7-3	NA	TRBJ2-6	CASSGQSSGANVLTF	TGTGCCAGCAGCGGACAGAGTTCTGGGGCCAACGTCCTGACTTTC
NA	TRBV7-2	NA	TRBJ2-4	CASSLQGAKNIQYF	TGTGCCAGCAGCTTACAGGGGGCCAAAAACATTCAGTACTTC
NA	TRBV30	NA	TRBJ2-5	CAWAGASETQYF	TGTGCCTGGGCGGGGGCCTCGGAGACCCAGTACTTC
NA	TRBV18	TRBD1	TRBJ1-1	CASSVGQGVIEAFF	TGTGCCAGCTCAGTGGGACAGGGGGTTATTGAAGCTTTCTTT
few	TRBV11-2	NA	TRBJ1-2	CASSVRGGEGPHGYTF	TGTGCCAGCAGCGTTAGGGGTGGGGAGGGCCCGCATGGCTACACCTTC
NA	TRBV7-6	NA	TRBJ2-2	CASSPIPGQNTGELFF	TGTGCCAGCAGCCCTATTCCGGGACAAAACACCGGGGAGCTGTTTTTT
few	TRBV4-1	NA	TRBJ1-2	CASSQVGDTANYGYTF	TGCGCCAGCAGCCAGGTGGGAGACACCGCTAACTATGGCTACACCTTC
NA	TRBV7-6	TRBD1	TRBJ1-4	CASSLDWAGGSNEKLFF	TGTGCCAGCAGCCTAGATTGGGCAGGGGGTTCTAATGAAAAACTGTTTTTT
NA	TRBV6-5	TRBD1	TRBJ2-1	CASSSHRGRVLEQFF	TGTGCCAGCAGCAGCCACAGGGGTCGCGTTCTTGAGCAGTTCTTC
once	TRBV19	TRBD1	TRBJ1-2	CASRTGGLIFYGYTF	TGTGCCAGCCGGACAGGGGGGCTTATCTTCTATGGCTACACCTTC
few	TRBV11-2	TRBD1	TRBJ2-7	CASSPGTGVGVEYF	TGTGCCAGCAGCCCCGGGACAGGGGTAGGGGTTGAGTACTTC
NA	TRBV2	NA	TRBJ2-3	CASSEDRSTDTQYF	TGTGCCAGCAGTGAGGACAGAAGCACAGATACGCAGTATTTT
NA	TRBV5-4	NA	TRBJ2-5	CASSSGGQDETQYF	TGTGCCAGCAGCTCGGGGGGACAAGACGAGACCCAGTACTTC
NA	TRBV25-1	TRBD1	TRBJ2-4	CASSEPGQGVNIQYF	TGTGCCAGCAGTGAACCGGGACAGGGGGTAAACATTCAGTACTTC
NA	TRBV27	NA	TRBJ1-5	CASSPEQGRYSNQPQHF	TGTGCCAGCAGTCCGGAACAGGGACGGTATAGCAATCAGCCCCAGCATTTT
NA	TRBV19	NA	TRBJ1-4	CASNSNGGTNEKLFF	TGTGCCAGTAATTCTAACGGAGGGACTAATGAAAAACTGTTTTTT
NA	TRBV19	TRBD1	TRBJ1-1	CASRGSQGATEAFF	TGTGCCAGTCGGGGGTCACAGGGGGCCACTGAAGCTTTCTTT